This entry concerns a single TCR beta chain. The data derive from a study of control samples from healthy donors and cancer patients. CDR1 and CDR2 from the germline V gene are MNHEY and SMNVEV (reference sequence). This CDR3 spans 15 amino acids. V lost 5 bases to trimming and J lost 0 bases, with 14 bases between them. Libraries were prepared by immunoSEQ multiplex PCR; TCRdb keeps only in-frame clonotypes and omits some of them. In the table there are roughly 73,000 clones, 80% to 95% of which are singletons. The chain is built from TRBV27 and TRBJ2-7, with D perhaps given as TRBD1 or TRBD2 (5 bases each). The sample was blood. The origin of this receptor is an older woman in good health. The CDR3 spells CASSPTWGSSYEQYF. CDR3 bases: TGTGCCAGCAGTCCTACTTGGGGGAGCTCCTACGAGCAGTACTTC.